These T cell receptor beta chains were read from a single sample in a study of regulatory T cells in long-lasting Graves disease. TCRdb itself ran the multiplex PCR reads through MiXCR, one entry per CDR3 protein. The sample lists about 240,000 distinct CDR3 sequences; about 19% were seen once. The input for sequencing was peripheral blood mononuclear cells (PBMCs), taken at new diagnosis, from a patient treated with antithyroid drugs. The receptors here all came from a female donor with Graves disease. Both conserved end residues are part of each CDR3. D genes are given only for firm matches. Rows give clone size only sometimes, using once, few, many, or a class for an expanded clone.

V	D	length	size	J	CDR3	DNA
TRBV7-9	NA	15	many	TRBJ2-5	CASSTKLAPEETQYF	TGTGCCAGCAGCACGAAACTAGCCCCAGAAGAGACCCAGTACTTC
TRBV20-1	NA	12	many	TRBJ1-6	CSARGIDSPLHF	TGCAGTGCTAGGGGGATCGATTCACCCCTCCACTTT
TRBV20-1	TRBD2	12	NA	TRBJ2-2	CSALGLAGELFF	TGCAGTGCCCTCGGACTAGCGGGGGAGCTGTTTTTT
TRBV29-1	NA	14	few	TRBJ1-2	CSVEEVDRNYGYTF	TGCAGCGTTGAAGAGGTGGACAGAAACTATGGCTACACCTTC
TRBV6-1	TRBD2	16	few	TRBJ2-2	CASSLTIAGGSGELFF	TGTGCCAGCAGCCTTACAATAGCGGGAGGGTCGGGGGAGCTGTTTTTT
TRBV28	NA	14	NA	TRBJ2-3	CASSLMTQSGTQYF	TGTGCCAGCAGCCTCATGACTCAGTCCGGTACGCAGTATTTT
TRBV20-1	TRBD1	15	many	TRBJ2-5	CSARTRDRGQETQYF	TGCAGTGCTAGGACGCGAGACAGGGGCCAAGAGACCCAGTACTTC
TRBV20-1	NA	11	few	TRBJ1-1	CRTRGGTEAFF	TGCAGGACCCGAGGGGGCACTGAAGCTTTCTTT
TRBV7-3	NA	15	few	TRBJ1-2	CASSLSPGTQYGYTF	TGTGCCAGCAGCTTATCTCCGGGGACACAATATGGCTACACCTTC
TRBV19	NA	12	few	TRBJ2-1	CASSMSYNEQFF	TGTGCCAGTAGTATGTCCTACAATGAGCAGTTCTTC
TRBV11-2	NA	13	many	TRBJ2-3	CASSSSIGDTQYF	TGTGCCAGCAGCTCGTCTATAGGGGATACGCAGTATTTT
TRBV20-1	NA	13	many	TRBJ1-2	CSASISGSRGYTF	TGCAGTGCTAGCATCAGCGGCTCGAGGGGCTACACCTTC
TRBV7-2	TRBD1	13	many	TRBJ1-1	CASSLGQEDEAFF	TGTGCCAGCAGCCTGGGACAGGAGGATGAAGCTTTCTTT
TRBV2	TRBD2	13	NA	TRBJ2-7	CASKAGGWYEQYF	TGTGCCAGCAAAGCGGGGGGGTGGTACGAGCAGTACTTC